The sequence of this TCR beta chain was determined in a study of T cell responses to AZD1222 COVID-19 vaccine. The CDR3 runs 17 residues. Sequencing was performed with immunoSEQ multiplex PCR; in TCRdb, only in-frame clones are kept and a portion is missing. This table has 150,000 to 200,000 clones, approximately 91% appearing once. The receptor comes from an adult who received the AZD1222 COVID-19 vaccine. The chain uses TRBV21-1 and TRBJ1-2; the DNA was not compared with TRBD1, the D call given in the table. TRBV21-1 is a listed pseudogene. The material sequenced was peripheral blood, taken 28 days after the second AZD1222 dose. CDR3 sequence reads: CASSKAPGDPLVYGYTF. The CDR3 nucleotides are TGTGCCAGCAGCAAAGCGCCAGGGGATCCCTTAGTCTATGGCTACACCTTC.